This TCR beta chain was identified during a study of blood T cell repertoires in COVID-19. Study as a whole: Sites in the United States, Italy and Spain provided acute and convalescent COVID-19 samples.

The germline V gene has CDR1 LGHNA and CDR2 YNFKEQ. Trimming at V came to 4 bases and at J to 6 bases, leaving 14 bases not matched to a gene. The CDR3 runs 17 residues. As originally analysed: Amplification of reference gene primers provided the estimated nucleated cell counts. The data were produced by immunoSEQ multiplex PCR, yet TCRdb's version contains in-frame clones alone and is incomplete. The DNA was the basis for D and trimming; V, J and clone size are from that table. The sample lists about 220,000 clones, approximately 92% occurring once. V usage is TRBV4-2 and J usage is TRBJ2-3, with 9 nucleotides matching TRBD2. This sequence originates from a woman younger than 30 in a cohort exposed to, infected with or recovered from COVID-19 (not recorded which). Material: PBMCs or T cells enriched from blood (not recorded which). The CDR3 DNA sequence: TGTGCCAGCAGCCCCAGGATTTCAGCGGGGGGTGAGGATACGCAGTATTTT. This encodes CASSPRISAGGEDTQYF.